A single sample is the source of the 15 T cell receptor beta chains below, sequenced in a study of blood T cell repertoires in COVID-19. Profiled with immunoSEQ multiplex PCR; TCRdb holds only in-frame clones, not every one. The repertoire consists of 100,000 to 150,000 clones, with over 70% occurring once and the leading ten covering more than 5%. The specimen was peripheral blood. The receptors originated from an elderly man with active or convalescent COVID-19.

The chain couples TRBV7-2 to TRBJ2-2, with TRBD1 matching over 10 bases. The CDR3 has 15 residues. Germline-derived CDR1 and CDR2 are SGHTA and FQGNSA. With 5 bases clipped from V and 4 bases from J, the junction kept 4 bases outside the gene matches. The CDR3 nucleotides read TGTGCCAGCAGCCCCGGGACAGGGGCCACCGGGGAGCTGTTTTTT. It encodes CASSPGTGATGELFF.

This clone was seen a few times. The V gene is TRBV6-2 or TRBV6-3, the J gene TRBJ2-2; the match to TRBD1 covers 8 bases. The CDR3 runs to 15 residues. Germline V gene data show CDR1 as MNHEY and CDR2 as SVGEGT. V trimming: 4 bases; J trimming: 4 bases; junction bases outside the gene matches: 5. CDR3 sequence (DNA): TGTGCCAGCAGTTTCCAGGGGGCGGGCACCGGGGAGCTGTTTTTT. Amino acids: CASSFQGAGTGELFF.

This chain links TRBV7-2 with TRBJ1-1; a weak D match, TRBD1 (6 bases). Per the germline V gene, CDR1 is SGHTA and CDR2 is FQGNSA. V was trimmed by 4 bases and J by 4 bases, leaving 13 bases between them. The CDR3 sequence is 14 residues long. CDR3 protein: CASSSRGGSTEAFF. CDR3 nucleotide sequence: TGTGCCAGCAGCTCCAGGGGTGGTTCCACTGAAGCTTTCTTT. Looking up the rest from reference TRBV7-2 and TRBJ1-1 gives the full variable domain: GAGVSQSPSNKVTEKGKDVELRCDPISGHTALYWYRQSLGQGLEFLIYFQGNSAPDKSGLPSDRFSAERTGGSVSTLTIQRTQQEDSAVYLCASSSRGGSTEAFFGQGTRLTVV.

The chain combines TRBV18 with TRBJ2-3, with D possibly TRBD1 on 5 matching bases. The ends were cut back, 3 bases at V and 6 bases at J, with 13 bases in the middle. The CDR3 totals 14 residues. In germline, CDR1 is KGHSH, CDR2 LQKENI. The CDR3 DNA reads TGTGCCAGCTCACCCCAGGGCGGACGGGATACGCAGTATTTT. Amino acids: CASSPQGGRDTQYF.

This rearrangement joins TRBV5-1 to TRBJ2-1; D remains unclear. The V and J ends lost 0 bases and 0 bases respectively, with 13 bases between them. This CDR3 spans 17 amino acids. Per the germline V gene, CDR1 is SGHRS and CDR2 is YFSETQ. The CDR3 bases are TGCGCCAGCAGCTTGGCCGTCTACCGAAGCTCCTACAATGAGCAGTTCTTC. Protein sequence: CASSLAVYRSSYNEQFF.

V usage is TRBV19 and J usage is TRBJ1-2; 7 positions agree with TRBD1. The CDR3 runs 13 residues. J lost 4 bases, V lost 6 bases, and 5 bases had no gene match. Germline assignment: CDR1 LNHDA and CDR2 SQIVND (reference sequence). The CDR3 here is CASSRDSPYGYTF. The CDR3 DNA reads TGTGCCAGTAGCCGGGACAGCCCCTATGGCTACACCTTC.

The DNA of the CDR3 is TGCAGCGTTGATTTTTGGGGGCAGGGCTACACCTTC. Amino acid sequence: CSVDFWGQGYTF. The chain recombines TRBV29-1 with TRBJ1-2; tentatively, D is TRBD1 (6 bases). Germline loops: CDR1 SQVTM, CDR2 ANQGSEA. This CDR3 is 12 amino acids long. V lost 3 bases and J lost 8, with 13 bases in between.

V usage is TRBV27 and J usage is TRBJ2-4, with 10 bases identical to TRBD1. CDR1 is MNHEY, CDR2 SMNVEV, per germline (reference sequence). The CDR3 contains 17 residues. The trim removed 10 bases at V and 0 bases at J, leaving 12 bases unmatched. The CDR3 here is CATARTGGAGAKNIQYF. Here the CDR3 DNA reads TGTGCCACCGCGAGGACAGGGGGGGCTGGAGCCAAAAACATTCAGTACTTC.

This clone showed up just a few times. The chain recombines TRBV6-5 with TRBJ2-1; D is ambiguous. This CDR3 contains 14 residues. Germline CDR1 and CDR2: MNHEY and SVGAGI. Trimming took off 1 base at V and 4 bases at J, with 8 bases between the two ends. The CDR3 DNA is TGTGCCAGCAGTTACTACGGCGGTTACAATGAGCAGTTCTTC. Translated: CASSYYGGYNEQFF.

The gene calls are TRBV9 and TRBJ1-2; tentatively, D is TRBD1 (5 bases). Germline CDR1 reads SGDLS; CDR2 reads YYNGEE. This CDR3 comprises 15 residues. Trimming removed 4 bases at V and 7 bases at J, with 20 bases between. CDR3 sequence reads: CASSPYGPGSPGYTF. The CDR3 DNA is TGTGCCAGCAGCCCCTATGGCCCAGGGTCCCCTGGCTACACCTTC.

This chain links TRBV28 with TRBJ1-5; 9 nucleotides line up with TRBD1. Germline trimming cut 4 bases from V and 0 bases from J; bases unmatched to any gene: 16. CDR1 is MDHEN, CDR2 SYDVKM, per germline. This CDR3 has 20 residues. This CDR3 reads CASSYPAQGAGGYSNQPQHF. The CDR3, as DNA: TGTGCCAGCAGTTATCCGGCACAGGGGGCAGGAGGGTATAGCAATCAGCCCCAGCATTTT.

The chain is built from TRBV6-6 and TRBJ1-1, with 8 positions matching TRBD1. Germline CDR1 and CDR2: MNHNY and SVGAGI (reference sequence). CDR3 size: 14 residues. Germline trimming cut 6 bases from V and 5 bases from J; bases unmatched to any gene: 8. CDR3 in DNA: TGTGCCAGCAGCCGCGACAGGGGAGAGACTGAAGCTTTCTTT. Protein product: CASSRDRGETEAFF.

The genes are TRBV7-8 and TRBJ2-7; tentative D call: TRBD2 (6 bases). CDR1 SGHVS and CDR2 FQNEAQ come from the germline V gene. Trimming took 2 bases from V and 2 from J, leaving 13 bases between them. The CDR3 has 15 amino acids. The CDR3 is CASSLSGGAAYEQYF. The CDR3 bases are TGTGCCAGCAGCTTAAGCGGAGGGGCAGCCTACGAGCAGTACTTC.

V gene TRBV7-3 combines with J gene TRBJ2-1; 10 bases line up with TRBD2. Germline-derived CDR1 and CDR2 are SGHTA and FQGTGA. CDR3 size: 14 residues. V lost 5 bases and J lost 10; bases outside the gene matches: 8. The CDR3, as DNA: TGTGCCAGCAGCGCCCAACCTAGCGGGGGCGAGCAGTTCTTC. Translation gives CASSAQPSGGEQFF.

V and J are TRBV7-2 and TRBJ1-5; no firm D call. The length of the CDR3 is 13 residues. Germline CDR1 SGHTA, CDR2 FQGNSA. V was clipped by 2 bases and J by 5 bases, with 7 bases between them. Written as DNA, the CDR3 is TGTGCCAGCAGCTTACAAGCTGATCAGCCCCAGCATTTT. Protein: CASSLQADQPQHF.